This T cell receptor beta chain was obtained from a study of T cell repertoires in cytomegalovirus infection. Study-level background: Public TCR beta signatures marked donors with CMV infection and the matching HLA. Findings and caveats of the study: Frequencies of public TCR beta families were cumulated, and this identified carriers of CMV plus the relevant HLA. CMV-specific TCR beta clonotypes restricted by HLA-C dominated the ex vivo response.

Comment on this clonotype: What it binds is not known.

The CDR3 contains 15 residues. Germline lookup yields CDR1 MNHNS and CDR2 SASEGT. V shed 5 bases and J 4 bases; nucleotides not matched to a gene: 9. TCRdb analysed the reads with MiXCR anew, one entry per CDR3 protein. The table shows 400,000 or so distinct CDR3 sequences, with 31% occurring only once. Input material: PBMCs. The TCR originated in a human donor in good health (CMV status not recorded). Some clones in this sample may be carry-over from other donors' samples. This chain connects TRBV6-1 to TRBJ2-7; 9 nucleotides line up with TRBD1. The chain's CDR3 is CASSQRDRVSYEQYF. The DNA for the CDR3 is TGTGCCAGCAGTCAACGGGACAGGGTCTCTTACGAGCAGTACTTC.